This note documents a single TCR beta chain sequence. Its specific antigen is unknown. Base qualities are not at hand, and no much larger clone is one base apart. Trimming accounts for 5 bases at V and 1 base at J, while the number of junction bases matched to no gene is 7. Measured from the cysteine to the phenylalanine, the CDR3 is 15 residues long. The kept DNA is CDR3 alone, 45 bases in frame from the first base. Via the germline V gene (reference sequence), CDR1 is LNHDA and CDR2 SQIVND. This entry comes from a study of control samples from healthy donors and cancer patients (dated by TCRdb to the early 2020s). Library construction relied on the immunoSEQ multiplex PCR assay. The immuneACCESS repertoire file appears here via TCRdb, limited to in-frame rearrangements. These files lack a portion of the clones; in checked studies, under half of the deficit traces to unresolved V genes, and the cause of the others is not known. This sample gives 100,000 to 150,000 clones in total; approximately 92% of them show up just once. Of the sample, roughly 0.54% is held by the ten largest clones.

The chain was built from TRBV19 and TRBJ2-7; 8 junctional bases match TRBD1. Sequencing input: PBMCs. The receptor's source is an elderly man with head and neck cancer. The sequence in DNA is TGTGCCAGTAGTTTCGGACAGGGAAGATCCTACGAGCAGTACTTC. Its protein reads: CASSFGQGRSYEQYF.